The 26 T cell receptor beta chains in this list originate from one sample, sequenced in a study of T-cell reconstitution after alpha-beta-depleted transplantation in children. The TCRbeta library incorporated unique molecular identifiers. TCRdb redid the calling of the PCR reads with MiXCR, one entry per CDR3 protein. Among hundreds of thousands of distinct CDR3 sequences listed, about 17% were seen once. The starting material was PBMCs from the stem cell graft donor, obtained from the stem cell graft. These receptor sequences come from a human donor who donated a stem cell graft to a child with acute lymphoblastic leukemia.

This clonotype occurred a few times. The chain has TRBV24-1 and TRBJ1-3, with no clear D. In germline, CDR1 is KGHDR, CDR2 SFDVKD. CDR3 length equals 12 residues. Trimming took 1 base from V and 11 from J, leaving 8 bases between them. The CDR3 nucleotides are TGTGCCACCAGTGATTTCCACCCCCCCATATATTTT. This sequence encodes CATSDFHPPIYF.

This chain connects TRBV4-2 to TRBJ2-3; 7 bases line up with TRBD2. From germline, CDR1 is LGHNA and CDR2 YNFKEQ. Trimming cost V 3 bases and J 6 bases; bases outside gene matches: 9. The CDR3 runs to 15 residues. This CDR3 reads CASSQRGAGLDTQYF. The CDR3 DNA reads as TGTGCCAGCAGCCAGAGGGGAGCGGGGTTGGATACGCAGTATTTT.

Written as DNA, the CDR3 is TGCAGCGTGGCAGGCGGGGGGGAGCGGCACAATGAGCAGTTCTTC. It encodes CSVAGGGERHNEQFF. V is TRBV29-1 and J is TRBJ2-1; 9 bases line up with TRBD2. The CDR3 contains 15 residues. Germline V CDR1 and CDR2: SQVTM, ANQGSEA. V lost 6 bases and J lost 5; bases outside the gene matches: 11.

The chain uses TRBV12-3 or TRBV12-4 and TRBJ2-3; D remains ambiguous. V lost 7 bases and J lost 4, with 18 bases in between. The CDR3 covers 15 residues. The CDR3 is CASTPLAGKADTQYF. CDR3 nucleotides: TGTGCCAGCACTCCGCTGGCCGGCAAGGCAGATACGCAGTATTTT.

This clonotype has only a few counts. This chain joins TRBV4-1 and TRBJ2-2; D is unresolved. Germline V gene sequence: CDR1 MGHRA, CDR2 YSYEKL. V lost 0 bases and J 1 base, leaving 9 bases between the germline ends. The CDR3 sequence is 16 residues long. CDR3 coding DNA: TGCGCCAGCAGCCAAGAAGAAGGGCGGAACACCGGGGAGCTGTTTTTT. Residues: CASSQEEGRNTGELFF.

The chain uses TRBV4-1 and TRBJ2-7; 7 nucleotides line up with TRBD2. Germline trimming cut 1 base from V and 3 bases from J; bases unmatched to any gene: 6. CDR3 size: 15 residues. CDR1 is MGHRA, CDR2 YSYEKL, per germline. The CDR3 loop reads CASSQVLAENYEQYF. CDR3 nucleotides: TGCGCCAGCAGCCAAGTCCTAGCGGAAAACTACGAGCAGTACTTC.

This clonotype was counted only a few times. The V and J genes are TRBV5-1 and TRBJ2-6, with D possibly being TRBD1 or TRBD2 (5 bases each). Trimming cost V 2 bases and J 4 bases, with 13 bases left between them. The length of the CDR3 is 16 residues. In germline, CDR1 is SGHRS, CDR2 YFSETQ. The CDR3 here is CASSLFPGTGANVLTF. The CDR3 nucleotides are TGCGCCAGCAGCTTATTCCCCGGGACCGGGGCCAACGTCCTGACTTTC. The entire variable domain, with the rest obtained from reference TRBV5-1 and TRBJ2-6, is as follows: KAGVTQTPRYLIKTRGQQVTLSCSPISGHRSVSWYQQTPGQGLQFLFEYFSETQRNKGNFPGRFSGRQFSNSRSEMNVSTLELGDSALYLCASSLFPGTGANVLTFGAGSRLTVL.

V usage is TRBV6-6 and J usage is TRBJ2-7; TRBD1 agrees at 7 bases. This CDR3 has 12 amino acids. J was trimmed by 6 bases and V by 6 bases; bases with no gene match: 5. Germline V CDR1 and CDR2: MNHNY, SVGAGI (reference sequence). The CDR3 coding sequence is TGTGCCAGCAGCCCAGGGGGATCCGAGCAGTACTTC. Amino acids: CASSPGGSEQYF.

The V call is TRBV4-1, the J call TRBJ2-5; a possible D gene is TRBD2 (5 bases). Between the trimmed V and J ends, which lost 1 base and 5 bases, there was a span of 11 bases. This CDR3 contains 14 residues. The germline V gene encodes CDR1 MGHRA and CDR2 YSYEKL. Here the CDR3 DNA reads TGCGCCAGCAGCCAAGGGGCTAGCAGTGAGACCCAGTACTTC. Amino acids: CASSQGASSETQYF.

This clonotype was found a few times. The V gene is TRBV2, the J gene TRBJ2-7; no clear D gene. The CDR3 covers 15 residues. V dropped 7 bases and J dropped 3 bases, with 19 bases sitting between them. Germline V CDR1 and CDR2: SNHLY, FYNNEI. The DNA of the CDR3 is TGTGCCAGCACTCAAGGTCAGCCGGCTCTCTACGAGCAGTACTTC. It yields the protein CASTQGQPALYEQYF.

This clonotype appeared a few times. The V gene is TRBV7-8, the J gene TRBJ1-2; possible D gene TRBD1, 5 bases. With 5 bases removed from V and 8 bases from J, the gap between germline ends came to 18 bases. Germline CDR1 SGHVS, CDR2 FQNEAQ. This CDR3 has 14 residues. CDR3 in amino acids: CASSVRDRLRGYTF. CDR3 bases: TGTGCCAGCAGCGTAAGGGACCGCCTGCGGGGCTACACCTTC.

Only a few counts were recorded for this clonotype. The chain has TRBV12-3 or TRBV12-4 and TRBJ1-5; TRBD1 aligns across 9 bases. The CDR3 length is 17 residues. The V segment lost 6 bases and the J segment 0 bases; nucleotides outside the gene matches: 9. For the CDR3, the DNA is TGTGCCAGCAGGTCACAGGGGGCGGGAGGTAGCAATCAGCCCCAGCATTTT. Protein sequence: CASRSQGAGGSNQPQHF.

The chain employs TRBV10-3 and TRBJ2-1, with TRBD2 matching 14 bases. This CDR3 has 15 residues. V dropped 5 bases and J dropped 6; count of bases not matched to a gene: 3. CDR1 is ENHRY and CDR2 is SYGVKD in the germline V gene. The CDR3 is CAISRLAGGPNEQFF. In nucleotides, the CDR3 is TGTGCCATCAGTCGACTAGCGGGAGGGCCCAATGAGCAGTTCTTC.

This sequence joins TRBV5-1 and TRBJ2-1; possible D gene TRBD2, 6 bases. The CDR3 has 15 amino acids. The V and J ends lost 0 bases and 5 bases respectively, with 12 bases between them. Germline CDR1 reads SGHRS; CDR2 reads YFSETQ. CDR3 coding DNA: TGCGCCAGCAGCTTGGTGCGGGGATCGAACAATGAGCAGTTCTTC. Translating gives CASSLVRGSNNEQFF.

The chain carries TRBV9 and TRBJ2-7, with a possible D match to TRBD2 (5 bases). Per germline, CDR1 SGDLS and CDR2 YYNGEE. This CDR3 contains 15 residues. The germline V and J ends were trimmed by 4 bases and 3 bases, with 17 bases remaining between them. CDR3 nucleotides: TGTGCCAGCAGCCCATGGACTTCGAGGAACTACGAGCAGTACTTC. It is translated as CASSPWTSRNYEQYF. The whole variable domain, remainder taken from reference TRBV9 and TRBJ2-7, is DSGVTQTPKHLITATGQRVTLRCSPRSGDLSVYWYQQSLDQGLQFLIQYYNGEERAKGNILERFSAQQFPDLHSELNLSSLELGDSALYFCASSPWTSRNYEQYFGPGTRLTVT.

This clonotype was found a few times. This chain joins TRBV6-5 and TRBJ2-1; TRBD2 matches 9 bases. This CDR3 spans 18 amino acids. V lost 0 bases to trimming and J lost 5 bases; unmatched junction nucleotides: 11. The germline V gene has CDR1 MNHEY and CDR2 SVGAGI. CDR3 DNA sequence: TGTGCCAGCAGTTACTCCTGGGATACTAGCGGGTACCACAATGAGCAGTTCTTC. Translating it yields CASSYSWDTSGYHNEQFF.

This clonotype was seen ten or more times. The gene calls are TRBV6-6 and TRBJ1-1, with unresolved D. V lost 4 bases and J lost 3, with 3 bases in between. The CDR3 is 11 residues long. Germline CDR1 reads MNHNY; CDR2 reads SVGAGI (reference sequence). Written as DNA, the CDR3 is TGTGCCAGCAGTTCATACACTGAAGCTTTCTTT. Amino acid sequence: CASSSYTEAFF.

The chain carries TRBV6-1 and TRBJ2-2; weak D call: TRBD2 (6 bases). The ends were cut back, 8 bases at V and 7 bases at J, with 23 bases in the middle. The CDR3 contains 16 residues. Germline values: CDR1 MNHNS, CDR2 SASEGT. The CDR3: CASVAVPGVRDGELFF. The CDR3, as DNA: TGTGCCAGCGTAGCGGTACCGGGAGTAAGAGACGGGGAGCTGTTTTTT.

This clonotype was counted only a few times. V usage is TRBV12-3 or TRBV12-4 and J usage is TRBJ2-1; D unclear. The CDR3 totals 15 residues. Trimming cost V 6 bases and J 2 bases, with 14 bases left between them. As DNA, the CDR3 is TGTGCCAGCAGCCCGGAGAAATGGACCTACAATGAGCAGTTCTTC. This translates into CASSPEKWTYNEQFF.

This clonotype was recorded a few times. The chain has TRBV9 and TRBJ1-2; 7 bases are a match to TRBD1. There are 14 residues in the CDR3. Looked up from germline, CDR1 is SGDLS and CDR2 is YYNGEE. V trimming: 6 bases; J trimming: 5 bases; junction bases outside the gene matches: 10. This chain's CDR3 is CASKPQGDSYGYTF. The CDR3 DNA follows: TGTGCCAGCAAGCCTCAGGGGGACAGTTATGGCTACACCTTC.

The count of this clonotype is one. The CDR3 does not close with the conserved phenylalanine or tryptophan, likely indicating a read error. J is TRBJ2-1 and V is TRBV20-1; D might be TRBD2 (6 bases). With 5 bases removed from V and 2 bases from J, the gap between germline ends came to 19 bases. CDR3 size: 16 residues. Germline-derived CDR1 and CDR2 are DFQATT and SNEGSKA (reference sequence). As DNA, the CDR3 is TGCAGTGCTTCCCCCCCACGGGAGTACCCCTACAATGAGCAGTTCTGC. Protein sequence: CSASPPREYPYNEQFC.

The chain couples TRBV5-1 to TRBJ2-5; D is ambiguous. V was clipped by 0 bases and J by 12 bases, with 9 bases between them. The CDR3 is made up of 11 amino acids. Looked up from germline, CDR1 is SGHRS and CDR2 is YFSETQ. This CDR3 reads CASSLDTRKYF. As DNA, the CDR3 is TGCGCCAGCAGCTTGGACACAAGGAAGTACTTC. Using reference TRBV5-1 and TRBJ2-5 for the parts outside the CDR3, the full variable domain is KAGVTQTPRYLIKTRGQQVTLSCSPISGHRSVSWYQQTPGQGLQFLFEYFSETQRNKGNFPGRFSGRQFSNSRSEMNVSTLELGDSALYLCASSLDTRKYFGPGTRLLVL.

The sample holds a few counts of this clonotype. The rearrangement uses TRBV7-9 and TRBJ2-2; unclear D gene. Between the trimmed V and J ends, which lost 2 bases and 5 bases, there was a span of 9 bases. Germline V gives CDR1 SEHNR, CDR2 FQNEAQ (reference sequence). The CDR3 loop spans 14 amino acids. This CDR3 reads CASSLMIVTGELFF. As DNA, the CDR3 is TGTGCCAGCAGCTTAATGATCGTGACCGGGGAGCTGTTTTTT.

The sample holds a few counts of this clonotype. The J gene is TRBJ1-1, the V gene TRBV11-1; 10 bases are shared with TRBD1. CDR1 SGHAT and CDR2 FQDESV come from the germline V gene (reference sequence). V dropped 6 bases and J dropped 4; count of bases not matched to a gene: 8. The CDR3 is 15 amino acids. The DNA for the CDR3 is TGTGCCAGCAGTGAGACAGGGGGCGTCAGCACTGAAGCTTTCTTT. This encodes CASSETGGVSTEAFF. Combining the CDR3 with reference TRBV11-1 and TRBJ1-1 gives the whole variable domain EAEVAQSPRYKITEKSQAVAFWCDPISGHATLYWYRQILGQGPELLVQFQDESVVDDSQLPKDRFSAERLKGVDSTLKIQPAELGDSAMYLCASSETGGVSTEAFFGQGTRLTVV.

The chain links TRBV5-1 to TRBJ2-5; D possibly uses TRBD1 or TRBD2 (5 bases each). V gave up 0 bases and J gave up 4 bases, with 13 bases separating them. Per the germline V gene, CDR1 is SGHRS and CDR2 is YFSETQ. The CDR3 is 15 amino acids. This CDR3 is CASSLGRFGGETQYF. CDR3 DNA: TGCGCCAGCAGCTTGGGGCGTTTTGGGGGAGAGACCCAGTACTTC.

The chain employs TRBV5-1 and TRBJ1-1, with TRBD1 matching over 8 bases. Germline V gene sequence: CDR1 SGHRS, CDR2 YFSETQ. The CDR3 contains 14 residues. Trimming took 1 base from V and 4 from J; bases not matched to a gene: 3. The CDR3 protein is CASSLSGGVTEAFF. The CDR3 coding sequence is TGCGCCAGCAGCTTGTCAGGGGGCGTCACTGAAGCTTTCTTT. Together with reference TRBV5-1 and TRBJ1-1, the CDR3 gives the full variable domain: KAGVTQTPRYLIKTRGQQVTLSCSPISGHRSVSWYQQTPGQGLQFLFEYFSETQRNKGNFPGRFSGRQFSNSRSEMNVSTLELGDSALYLCASSLSGGVTEAFFGQGTRLTVV.